This T cell receptor (beta chain) came from a study of blood T cell repertoires in COVID-19. Study overall: Sources were T cells, B-cell-depleted T cells, or PBMCs; the material itself was cDNA or gDNA.

Between the trimmed V and J ends, which lost 2 bases and 0 bases, there was a span of 18 bases. Looked up from germline, CDR1 is GTSNPN and CDR2 is SVGIG (reference sequence). CDR3 length: 17 amino acids. Assay used: immunoSEQ multiplex PCR; TCRdb lists only in-frame clones, some missing. The table includes about 180,000 clones, approximately 88% detected once. The rearrangement uses TRBV30 and TRBJ2-3, with D uncertain. Input material: peripheral blood. This receptor was identified in a woman in her twenties or thirties with acute or convalescent COVID-19. The CDR3 nucleotides are TGTGCCTGGAGTACCACAATTGACTTCCTTAGCACAGATACGCAGTATTTT. Translating gives CAWSTTIDFLSTDTQYF.